In this sample, the clone carrying this T cell receptor (beta chain) turned up once. The sample belongs to a study of blood T cell repertoires in COVID-19. About the research overall: From the United States, Italy and Spain came samples of acute and convalescent COVID-19. T cells, B-cell-depleted T cells, or PBMCs provided the cDNA or gDNA that served as material.

The V end lost 8 bases, the J end lost 8 bases, and 15 bases lay between the germline ends. CDR3 length equals 12 residues. Germline CDR1 MGHDK, CDR2 SYGVNS. Original processing notes: Amplification with reference gene primers provided the estimates of nucleated cell counts. Method: immunoSEQ multiplex PCR; TCRdb's copy keeps in-frame clones and lacks some. That table gives V, J and clone size, and the DNA gave D and trimming. The sample gives roughly 150,000 clones, approximately 80% of which show up once; approximately 8.1% is in the top ten. Enrollment of patients from Seattle took place during active infection, with longitudinal follow-up.

J is TRBJ1-2 and V is TRBV25-1; maybe TRBD1 (6 bases). Specimen: peripheral blood. The sequence came from a woman older than 75 with COVID-19, enrolled during active disease. Here the CDR3 reads CASHRDIEGYTF. CDR3 bases: TGTGCCAGCCACCGGGACATAGAAGGCTACACCTTC.